Following are 8 T cell receptor beta chains from one sample sequenced in a study of tumor and adjacent non-tumor tissue in lung cancer. The library came from three nested PCR rounds adapted from ARM-PCR protocols. TCRdb re-analysed the multiplex PCR reads in MiXCR, keeping a single row per CDR3 protein. The repertoire holds 35,000 to 55,000 distinct CDR3 sequences, with 60% as singletons. No cell sorting was done before RNA was extracted from the tissue. Distant lung tissue was collected more than 3 cm away from the tumor edge. The sequenced sample consisted of distant non-tumor lung tissue. These receptors all come from a man in his forties or fifties with non-small cell lung cancer.

On this clonotype: This may be a read error, as it is one base from a much larger clone. The V gene is TRBV28, the J gene TRBJ2-3; 10 bases match TRBD2. The CDR3 totals 15 residues. Germline assignment: CDR1 MDHEN and CDR2 SYDVKM. The DNA of the CDR3 is TGTGCCAACAGTTTACTAGCGGGGAGTACAGATACGCAGTATTTT. It is translated as CANSLLAGSTDTQYF.

About this clonotype itself: Germline is not matched at one junction end, which may reflect a read error. The chain links TRBV4-2 to TRBJ2-1, with TRBD2 identical over 9 bases. The CDR3 spans 15 residues. The germline V gene encodes CDR1 LGHNA and CDR2 YNFKEQ. Here the CDR3 DNA reads TGTGCCAGCAGCCAAGGACTAGCGGATTATAATGAGCACTTCTTC. Translation gives CASSQGLADYNEHFF.

This clonotype was found many times. The V gene is TRBV7-8, the J gene TRBJ2-7; the D gene could be TRBD1 or TRBD2 (5 bases each). The germline V and J ends were trimmed by 2 bases and 4 bases, with 9 bases remaining between them. The CDR3 totals 13 residues. Germline assignment: CDR1 SGHVS and CDR2 FQNEAQ. CDR3 region: CASSLTGGYEQYF. The DNA of the CDR3 is TGTGCCAGCAGCTTAACTGGGGGTTACGAGCAGTACTTC.

This clonotype was recorded many times. A clone one base away is much larger, so this may be a read error. The rearrangement joins TRBV11-2 to TRBJ2-7; TRBD1 matches at 10 bases. CDR3 length: 17 residues. V shed 2 bases and J 0 bases; nucleotides not matched to a gene: 7. From germline, CDR1 is SGHAT and CDR2 FQNNGV. CDR3 DNA: TGTGCCAGCAGCTTAAGGACAGGGGGTGGCAGCTCCTACGAGCAGTACTTC. This gives the protein CASSLRTGGGSSYEQYF.

This clonotype was counted at least ten times. The V call is TRBV6-2 or TRBV6-3, the J call TRBJ1-5; TRBD1 is a possible D gene (5 bases). CDR3 length equals 15 residues. Trimming took 5 bases from V and 3 from J, leaving 14 bases between them. Germline V CDR1 and CDR2: MNHEY, SVGEGT. The CDR3 sequence: CASSAQPGLNQPQHF. The CDR3 DNA follows: TGTGCCAGCAGTGCACAACCGGGGCTCAATCAGCCCCAGCATTTT.

As regards this clonotype: One base away lies a much larger clone, so this may be a sequencing read error. Written as DNA, the CDR3 is TGTGCCAGCAGTTACTCGGGACAGCTAAATCGGCCCCAGCATTTT. Its translation is CASSYSGQLNRPQHF. V is TRBV6-6 and J is TRBJ1-5; 7 bases match TRBD1. This CDR3 has 15 residues. Germline V CDR1 and CDR2: MNHNY, SVGAGI (reference sequence).

Notes on this clonotype: A much more abundant neighbour one base away suggests this may be a read error. The chain employs TRBV5-4 and TRBJ2-7; D is possibly TRBD2 (6 bases). The CDR3 is made up of 14 amino acids. Looked up from germline, CDR1 is SGHNT and CDR2 is YYREEE (reference sequence). CDR3 residues: CANSLGRGTYEQYF. In DNA form, the CDR3 reads TGTGCCAACAGCTTGGGGCGGGGCACCTACGAGCAGTACTTC.

A note on this clonotype: The CDR3 does not close with the conserved phenylalanine or tryptophan, likely indicating a read error. The V call is TRBV14, the J call TRBJ2-7; D is possibly TRBD2 (5 bases). Trimming pared 4 bases from V and 10 bases from J, leaving 20 bases between. The CDR3 is 14 amino acids. Germline V lookup: CDR1 SGHDN, CDR2 FVKESK. CDR3 region: CASSRNGEGWEQYL. The CDR3 DNA reads TGTGCCAGCAGCCGAAATGGAGAGGGATGGGAACAGTACCTC.